Listed below are T cell receptor beta chains from one sample, sequenced in a study of T cell responses to AZD1222 COVID-19 vaccine. The table came from immunoSEQ multiplex PCR; TCRdb's copy has only in-frame clones and leaves some out. The sample records some 140,000 clones, 85% being singletons. The sample in question was peripheral blood, obtained 28 days after the second dose of the MenACWY control vaccine. The origin of the receptors is an adult who received the MenACWY meningococcal vaccine as a control. Both conserved end residues are part of each CDR3. A D gene is named only where the DNA matches it firmly. Size is omitted from some rows. Given values are once, few, many or a class for expanded clones.

j_call: TRBJ2-3; v_call: TRBV20-1; clone_size: -; d_call: -; cdr3_length: 11; cdr3_nt: TGCAGTGCTCGATCAGGGGATACGCAGTATTTT; cdr3_aa: CSARSGDTQYF
j_call: TRBJ2-3; v_call: TRBV3-1/TRBV3-2; clone_size: -; d_call: TRBD1; cdr3_length: 17; cdr3_nt: TGTGCCAGCAGCCAAGTAGTTCCGGGACAGGGGTCAGATACGCAGTATTTT; cdr3_aa: CASSQVVPGQGSDTQYF
j_call: TRBJ1-5; v_call: TRBV6-5; clone_size: -; d_call: TRBD1; cdr3_length: 13; cdr3_nt: TGTGCCAGCAGGCAGGGGGGCAATCAGCCCCAGCATTTT; cdr3_aa: CASRQGGNQPQHF
j_call: TRBJ1-3; v_call: TRBV4-2; clone_size: -; d_call: -; cdr3_length: 17; cdr3_nt: TGTGCCAGCAGCCAAGATCCAAGGCCGAGCTCTGGAAACACCATATATTTT; cdr3_aa: CASSQDPRPSSGNTIYF
j_call: TRBJ2-5; v_call: TRBV24-1; clone_size: once; d_call: TRBD1; cdr3_length: 15; cdr3_nt: TGTGCCACCAGCCCTACCTCCGGGACAGGAGAGACCCAGTACTTC; cdr3_aa: CATSPTSGTGETQYF
j_call: TRBJ2-3; v_call: TRBV28; clone_size: once; d_call: -; cdr3_length: 12; cdr3_nt: TGTGCCAGCAGTCAAACGGTGGCTACACAGTATTTT; cdr3_aa: CASSQTVATQYF
j_call: TRBJ2-7; v_call: TRBV5-1; clone_size: -; d_call: -; cdr3_length: 14; cdr3_nt: TGCGCCAGCAGCTTGTCGGCGGACCCCTACGAGCAGTACTTC; cdr3_aa: CASSLSADPYEQYF
j_call: TRBJ2-7; v_call: TRBV12-5; clone_size: -; d_call: -; cdr3_length: 12; cdr3_nt: TGTGCTAGTGAGCAGTCGCGGTACGAGCAGTACTTC; cdr3_aa: CASEQSRYEQYF
j_call: TRBJ2-5; v_call: TRBV10-3; clone_size: few; d_call: TRBD2; cdr3_length: 13; cdr3_nt: TGTGCCATCAGTGAGGGGGGGGAAAAGACCCAGTACTTC; cdr3_aa: CAISEGGEKTQYF
j_call: TRBJ2-3; v_call: TRBV6-5; clone_size: -; d_call: -; cdr3_length: 14; cdr3_nt: TGTGCCAGCAGACGGGACACTCTCGTAGATACGCAGTATTTT; cdr3_aa: CASRRDTLVDTQYF
j_call: TRBJ1-3; v_call: TRBV6-5; clone_size: -; d_call: -; cdr3_length: 15; cdr3_nt: TGTGCCAGCAGTTACGAGGGGACGATTGGAAACACCATATATTTT; cdr3_aa: CASSYEGTIGNTIYF
j_call: TRBJ2-2; v_call: TRBV7-2; clone_size: -; d_call: TRBD1; cdr3_length: 15; cdr3_nt: TGTGCCAGCAGCTTCCGGGACAGGGGAGCCGGGGAGCTGTTTTTT; cdr3_aa: CASSFRDRGAGELFF
j_call: TRBJ1-5; v_call: TRBV15; clone_size: -; d_call: -; cdr3_length: 14; cdr3_nt: TGTGCCACCAGCAGAGGGGACCCGGAGGAGCCCCAGCATTTT; cdr3_aa: CATSRGDPEEPQHF
j_call: TRBJ2-3; v_call: TRBV19; clone_size: -; d_call: -; cdr3_length: 13; cdr3_nt: TGTGCCAGTAGTATTTCACTCGAAGATACGCAGTATTTT; cdr3_aa: CASSISLEDTQYF
j_call: TRBJ1-6; v_call: TRBV4-2; clone_size: -; d_call: -; cdr3_length: 15; cdr3_nt: TGTGCCAGCAGCCAAACAGGAGGTTCTCGATCACCCCTCCACTTT; cdr3_aa: CASSQTGGSRSPLHF
j_call: TRBJ2-1; v_call: TRBV9; clone_size: -; d_call: -; cdr3_length: 13; cdr3_nt: TGTGCCAGCAGCGTAGGATTCCCCCCCGAGCAGTTCTTC; cdr3_aa: CASSVGFPPEQFF
j_call: TRBJ2-1; v_call: TRBV6-5; clone_size: -; d_call: -; cdr3_length: 14; cdr3_nt: TGTGCCGCCCAAGGAGCGCTCTCCTACAATGAGCAGTTCTTC; cdr3_aa: CAAQGALSYNEQFF
j_call: TRBJ1-2; v_call: TRBV11-2; clone_size: -; d_call: TRBD1; cdr3_length: 16; cdr3_nt: TGTGCCAGCAGCCCACAGGGGCCACAAACTAACTATGGCTACACCTTC; cdr3_aa: CASSPQGPQTNYGYTF
j_call: TRBJ2-7; v_call: TRBV7-2; clone_size: -; d_call: TRBD2; cdr3_length: 16; cdr3_nt: TGTGCCAGCAGCCCCATCCCTAGCGGGTCTTCCTACGAGCAGTACTTC; cdr3_aa: CASSPIPSGSSYEQYF
j_call: TRBJ2-3; v_call: TRBV27; clone_size: -; d_call: TRBD2; cdr3_length: 18; cdr3_nt: TGTGCCAGCAGTTTATTACCCCCCCTAGCGGGAGTGGCAGATACGCAGTATTTT; cdr3_aa: CASSLLPPLAGVADTQYF
j_call: TRBJ2-2; v_call: TRBV6-5; clone_size: -; d_call: TRBD2; cdr3_length: 14; cdr3_nt: TGTGCCAGCCGGCGGGGGACCTTAGGCGGGGAGCTGTTTTTT; cdr3_aa: CASRRGTLGGELFF
j_call: TRBJ1-5; v_call: TRBV19; clone_size: -; d_call: TRBD1; cdr3_length: 15; cdr3_nt: TGTGCCAGTAGTATAACAGGGGGGAGCAATCAGCCCCAGCATTTT; cdr3_aa: CASSITGGSNQPQHF
j_call: TRBJ2-7; v_call: TRBV5-1; clone_size: -; d_call: -; cdr3_length: 14; cdr3_nt: TGCGCCAGCAGCTTGGCGGTAGCGGCGTACGAGCAGTACTTC; cdr3_aa: CASSLAVAAYEQYF
j_call: TRBJ1-5; v_call: TRBV5-5; clone_size: -; d_call: -; cdr3_length: 13; cdr3_nt: TGTGCCAGCAGCCCGGGACGTAGACAGCCCCAGCATTTT; cdr3_aa: CASSPGRRQPQHF
j_call: TRBJ1-5; v_call: TRBV6-1; clone_size: -; d_call: -; cdr3_length: 13; cdr3_nt: TGTGCCAGCAGTGATCCTGGAGGACTCCCCCAGCATTTT; cdr3_aa: CASSDPGGLPQHF
j_call: TRBJ1-6; v_call: TRBV28; clone_size: -; d_call: -; cdr3_length: 15; cdr3_nt: TGTGCCAGCAGTTTATGGCGACCAGGGAATTCACCCCTCCACTTT; cdr3_aa: CASSLWRPGNSPLHF
j_call: TRBJ1-4; v_call: TRBV9; clone_size: -; d_call: -; cdr3_length: 15; cdr3_nt: TGTGCCAGCAGCGTAGAGTCCGCAACTAATGAAAAACTGTTTTTT; cdr3_aa: CASSVESATNEKLFF
j_call: TRBJ2-5; v_call: TRBV11-2; clone_size: -; d_call: -; cdr3_length: 15; cdr3_nt: TGTGCCAGCAGCTTCGGGAGGGGGCTGGGAGAGACCCAGTACTTC; cdr3_aa: CASSFGRGLGETQYF
j_call: TRBJ2-1; v_call: TRBV28; clone_size: -; d_call: TRBD1; cdr3_length: 15; cdr3_nt: TGTGCCAGCAGTTCCGCCGGGACAGGAATCAATGAGCAGTTCTTC; cdr3_aa: CASSSAGTGINEQFF
j_call: TRBJ1-4; v_call: TRBV20-1; clone_size: -; d_call: -; cdr3_length: 16; cdr3_nt: TGCAGTGCTAGTGACCCCGGGGGGGCGGGTAATGAAAAACTGTTTTTT; cdr3_aa: CSASDPGGAGNEKLFF
j_call: TRBJ1-1; v_call: TRBV15; clone_size: -; d_call: -; cdr3_length: 13; cdr3_nt: TGTGCCACCAGCAGAGATGGGAACACTGAAGCTTTCTTT; cdr3_aa: CATSRDGNTEAFF
j_call: TRBJ1-5; v_call: TRBV12-3/TRBV12-4; clone_size: -; d_call: -; cdr3_length: 13; cdr3_nt: TGTGCCAGCAGTTTAAACCCGAGGCAGCCCCAGCATTTT; cdr3_aa: CASSLNPRQPQHF
j_call: TRBJ1-2; v_call: TRBV5-5; clone_size: -; d_call: -; cdr3_length: 15; cdr3_nt: TGTGCCAGCAGCTTGGATCACAGGGTGGCCTATGGCTACACCTTC; cdr3_aa: CASSLDHRVAYGYTF
j_call: TRBJ2-3; v_call: TRBV5-4; clone_size: -; d_call: TRBD1; cdr3_length: 15; cdr3_nt: TGTGCCAGCAGCTTTTTAACAGGGGCGGCAGATACGCAGTATTTT; cdr3_aa: CASSFLTGAADTQYF
j_call: TRBJ1-2; v_call: TRBV3-1/TRBV3-2; clone_size: -; d_call: -; cdr3_length: 14; cdr3_nt: TGTGCCAGCAGCCAAGCCGCCGCTAACTATGGCTACACCTTC; cdr3_aa: CASSQAAANYGYTF
j_call: TRBJ1-6; v_call: TRBV21-1; clone_size: -; d_call: -; cdr3_length: 16; cdr3_nt: TGTGCCAGCAGCTGGCAAACAGGGGAGTATAATTCACCCCTCCACTTT; cdr3_aa: CASSWQTGEYNSPLHF
j_call: TRBJ2-7; v_call: TRBV4-2; clone_size: -; d_call: -; cdr3_length: 13; cdr3_nt: TGTGCCAGCAGCCCGGCCGGGAACTACGAGCAGTACTTC; cdr3_aa: CASSPAGNYEQYF
j_call: TRBJ2-6; v_call: TRBV9; clone_size: -; d_call: -; cdr3_length: 15; cdr3_nt: TGTGCCAGCAGCCCCGCCGGCTCTGGGGCCAACGTCCTGACTTTC; cdr3_aa: CASSPAGSGANVLTF
j_call: TRBJ2-5; v_call: TRBV11-2; clone_size: -; d_call: -; cdr3_length: 17; cdr3_nt: TGTGCCAGCAGCTCCGACGGGTCCCGTCCGCGTCAAGAGACCCAGTACTTC; cdr3_aa: CASSSDGSRPRQETQYF
j_call: TRBJ2-1; v_call: TRBV6-5; clone_size: -; d_call: -; cdr3_length: 14; cdr3_nt: TGTGCCAGCAGCTGGGGAAGACAGGACGGGGAGCAGTTCTTC; cdr3_aa: CASSWGRQDGEQFF
j_call: TRBJ2-1; v_call: TRBV30; clone_size: -; d_call: TRBD1; cdr3_length: 13; cdr3_nt: TGTGCCTGCCGGGGACAGGGGGCTTATGAGCAGTTCTTC; cdr3_aa: CACRGQGAYEQFF
j_call: TRBJ2-1; v_call: TRBV3-1/TRBV3-2; clone_size: -; d_call: -; cdr3_length: 16; cdr3_nt: TGTGCCACAAGCAGGGGCGTGGGGGCCGGCATCAATGAGCAGTTCTTC; cdr3_aa: CATSRGVGAGINEQFF
j_call: TRBJ2-1; v_call: TRBV20-1; clone_size: -; d_call: -; cdr3_length: 13; cdr3_nt: TGCAGTGCTAGTCACCGAGGACTCAATGAGCAGTTCTTC; cdr3_aa: CSASHRGLNEQFF
j_call: TRBJ2-1; v_call: TRBV5-4; clone_size: few; d_call: -; cdr3_length: 13; cdr3_nt: TGTGCCAGCAGCTTTCGGGGGCGGGATGAGCAGTTCTTC; cdr3_aa: CASSFRGRDEQFF
j_call: TRBJ1-3; v_call: TRBV28; clone_size: -; d_call: -; cdr3_length: 17; cdr3_nt: TGTGCCAGCCTGCGGGGGACAAACTCCTTCTCTGGAAACACCATATATTTT; cdr3_aa: CASLRGTNSFSGNTIYF
j_call: TRBJ1-1; v_call: TRBV29-1; clone_size: medium-sized; d_call: TRBD1; cdr3_length: 15; cdr3_nt: TGCAGCGTTCTCATTGGGGCAGGGGGCGTCACTGAAGCTTTCTTT; cdr3_aa: CSVLIGAGGVTEAFF
j_call: TRBJ1-2; v_call: TRBV28; clone_size: -; d_call: -; cdr3_length: 14; cdr3_nt: TGTGCCAGCAGGGAACAGGGTTTAAGGAGGGGCTACACCTTC; cdr3_aa: CASREQGLRRGYTF
j_call: TRBJ1-5; v_call: TRBV6-5; clone_size: -; d_call: TRBD1; cdr3_length: 15; cdr3_nt: TGTGCCAGCAGACGGGACAGGCTGAGCAATCAGCCCCAGCATTTT; cdr3_aa: CASRRDRLSNQPQHF
j_call: TRBJ2-3; v_call: TRBV5-1; clone_size: -; d_call: -; cdr3_length: 14; cdr3_nt: TGCGCCAGCAGCTTGCTAGCTAGCACAGATACGCAGTATTTT; cdr3_aa: CASSLLASTDTQYF
j_call: TRBJ1-3; v_call: TRBV5-1; clone_size: few; d_call: TRBD1; cdr3_length: 18; cdr3_nt: TGCGCCAGCAGCTTAAGGGGCCCCGGACAGGGAGTTGGAAACACCATATATTTT; cdr3_aa: CASSLRGPGQGVGNTIYF
j_call: TRBJ2-4; v_call: TRBV19; clone_size: -; d_call: -; cdr3_length: 13; cdr3_nt: TGTGCCAGTAAAAACAGGGAGGGGAACATTCAGTACTTC; cdr3_aa: CASKNREGNIQYF
j_call: TRBJ2-1; v_call: TRBV7-2; clone_size: -; d_call: -; cdr3_length: 15; cdr3_nt: TGTGCCAGCAGCTTGTCGAGGGGGGCGTACAATGAGCAGTTCTTC; cdr3_aa: CASSLSRGAYNEQFF
j_call: TRBJ1-2; v_call: TRBV2; clone_size: -; d_call: -; cdr3_length: 12; cdr3_nt: TGTGCCAGCCGGACGGACAACTATGGCTACACCTTC; cdr3_aa: CASRTDNYGYTF
j_call: TRBJ2-1; v_call: TRBV29-1; clone_size: -; d_call: TRBD2; cdr3_length: 12; cdr3_nt: TGCAGCGTGGTAGCGGGAGAGAATGAGCAGTTCTTC; cdr3_aa: CSVVAGENEQFF
j_call: TRBJ1-2; v_call: TRBV11-2; clone_size: once; d_call: -; cdr3_length: 13; cdr3_nt: TGTGCCAGCAGCCAAGAGGACCCATCTAGACCCACCTTC; cdr3_aa: CASSQEDPSRPTF
j_call: TRBJ1-4; v_call: TRBV6-5; clone_size: once; d_call: -; cdr3_length: 15; cdr3_nt: TGTGCCAGCAGTTTTGACCGAAGGACTAATGAAAAACTGTTTTTT; cdr3_aa: CASSFDRRTNEKLFF